The following is a TCR beta chain sequence with its context. From germline, CDR1 is WSHSY and CDR2 SAAADI. V lost 2 bases to trimming and J lost 3 bases; unmatched junction nucleotides: 9. The CDR3 contains 16 residues. The sample belongs to a study of blood T cell repertoires in COVID-19. Study overall: Sites across the United States, Italy and Spain contributed samples from acute and convalescent COVID-19. From T cells, B-cell-depleted T cells, or PBMCs came the material, which was cDNA or gDNA.

In the authors' workflow: Counts of nucleated cells, estimated from reference gene primer amplification, were obtained. Sequencing was performed with immunoSEQ multiplex PCR; in TCRdb, only in-frame clones are kept and a portion is missing. That table gives V, J and clone size, and the DNA gave D and trimming. This table has roughly 75,000 clones, roughly 90% appearing once. This receptor was taken from a human donor in a cohort sampled during active COVID-19. Material: peripheral blood. The chain has TRBV10-2 and TRBJ2-7; 8 nucleotides align to TRBD2. CDR3 sequence reads: CASSEGGLAGDYEQYF. Written as DNA, the CDR3 is TGCGCCAGCAGTGAGGGTGGGCTAGCGGGTGACTACGAGCAGTACTTC.